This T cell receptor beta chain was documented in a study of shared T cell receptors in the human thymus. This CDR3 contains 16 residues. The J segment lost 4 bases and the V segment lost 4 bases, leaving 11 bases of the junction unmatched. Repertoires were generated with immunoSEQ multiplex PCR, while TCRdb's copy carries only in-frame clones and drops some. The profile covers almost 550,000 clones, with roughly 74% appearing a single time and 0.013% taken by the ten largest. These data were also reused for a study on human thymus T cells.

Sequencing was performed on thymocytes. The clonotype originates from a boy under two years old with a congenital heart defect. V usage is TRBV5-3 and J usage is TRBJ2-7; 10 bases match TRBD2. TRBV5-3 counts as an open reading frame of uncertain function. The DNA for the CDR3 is TGTGCCAGAAGCCTGCTGGCTAGCGGGAGAGTTTACGAGCAGTACTTC. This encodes CARSLLASGRVYEQYF.